This paragraph reports one T cell receptor (beta chain). The antigen is unknown. The sample originates from a study of glioma-infiltrating T cells. TCR alpha and beta CDR3 regions were amplified from RNA using iRepertoire nested multiplex PCR. One-step reverse transcription and amplification started from around 100-400 ng of tissue mRNA or PBMC total RNA. One entry per CDR3 protein, called by TCRdb with MiXCR from the multiplex PCR reads. The sample includes 100,000 to 150,000 distinct CDR3 sequences, 20% to 25% of them seen just once. Points from the study as a whole: CDR3 overlap between tissue and blood was very small. Non-neoplastic patients had below-expected tissue-blood divergence, while all gliomas exceeded expectation.

Germline V gene sequence: CDR1 LGHDT, CDR2 YNNKEL (reference sequence). The CDR3 runs 12 residues. V shed 1 base and J shed 14 bases, with 14 bases lying between them. This receptor was identified in a human donor with low-grade glioma or glioblastoma, undergoing nonglioma brain surgery, or in good health (not recorded which). This rearrangement joins TRBV3-1 to TRBJ1-2, with D possibly matching TRBD1 (6 bases). The sequenced sample consisted of glioma tissue, nonneoplastic brain tissue, or PBMCs (not recorded which). The CDR3 sequence is CASSQGGGPGTF. CDR3 in DNA: TGTGCCAGCAGCCAAGGTGGGGGCCCGGGGACCTTC.